This TCR beta chain came from a study of cytomegalovirus exposure and HLA in healthy donors (dated by TCRdb to between 2016 and 2019). Concerning the study at large: An earlier analysis of approximately 640 of the donors reported about 250 Gb of sequence data and roughly 100 million unique TCR beta sequences from about 200 million T cells. An early release that covered about 600 HLA-typed donors contained approximately 300 gigabases of sequencing data and 65 million to 100 million unique TCR sequences. The genetic ancestry cluster associated with self-reported Caucasian donors included about 84% of the 398 genotyped donors. The study aimed to test whether cataloging public T cell receptors could reveal signatures of past pathogen exposure. Using immunosequencing, the study profiled T cell repertoires from roughly 650 subjects and related those repertoires to cytomegalovirus serostatus. Besides the first cohort of roughly 640 subjects, a separate validation cohort made up of 120 different subjects was used. The study combined high-throughput TCR immunosequencing, statistical association of individual TCRs with disease status, and machine learning to predict cytomegalovirus infection status. To study patterns of TCR occurrence, a later analysis re-analyzed previously published TCR beta repertoires from around 670 donors and added high-resolution HLA genotyping. The later analysis used no new phenotypic data to find candidate immune exposures, relying instead on TCR beta sequences and their occurrence across donors. An earlier analysis of around 580 of the donors used high-throughput TCR beta sequencing to judge whether each TCR beta V gene segment behaved as functional or pseudogenic. Alongside the repertoire data, information on donor age, sex, ethnicity and CMV serostatus was compiled. Genome-wide SNP genotypes for about three fifths of the 666 donors were used in a later genetic analysis, which treated that subset as a discovery cohort. Every repertoire in the discovery cohort had been generated on one and the same sequencing platform. HLA typing included class I and class II loci at four-digit resolution. Typing coverage differed by locus: A, B, C, DRB1 and DQB1 were typed in about 629-640 donors, DQA1 in 500 to 550, DPA1 in 600 to 610, and DPB1 in just under 490. Roughly 5 DR-DQ haplotypes were handled as single units for association and clustering, since linkage in the cohort was strong. Among roughly 370 genotyped donors of the cohort, an average of around 240,000 unique TCR beta nucleotide sequences were sequenced per donor, roughly a sixth of them non-productive.

The paper's findings and limits, for the study overall: Broadly in line with IMGT annotations, most TCR beta V segments showed up in productive rearrangements about 87% or about 30% of the time in an earlier analysis of several hundred of the donors. Roughly uniform sequencing depth across donors was assumed in presence/absence analyses, although this assumption may not hold. A cluster of highly shared sequence variants was judged likely to be a technical artifact of the sequencing pipeline. In a later genetic analysis, fewer N-insertions in productive TCRs were reported among donors in an Asian-associated ancestry cluster than the roughly 640-donor mean. Some IMGT-functional V segments, including TRBV6-2 and TRBV6-3, could not be distinguished by the 87-base-pair reads and were therefore excluded. In vitro tests confirmed that a few of the cytomegalovirus-associated TCR beta chains recognize cytomegalovirus antigens. In a later analysis, the rate of TCR association differed among HLA loci, with DRB1 alleles having the most associated TCRs and HLA-C alleles having the fewest. According to a later analysis, most CMV-associated TCR beta chains appeared to be HLA-restricted, and the HLA associations seemed to be driven largely by CMV exposure. Linkage disequilibrium might explain the correlated functional status among segregating V segments, but an unknown experimental factor could not be ruled out. A later genetic analysis associated a missense DCLRE1C variant with V-gene and J-gene trimming of TCR beta chains, and an independent cohort replicated the association. A later analysis found that HLA-associated TCR beta chains were more clonally expanded and had lower generation probabilities than equally common non-associated chains. A total of some 180 TCR beta chains were listed by the study as associated with cytomegalovirus. The only immune exposure information available for the cohort was CMV serostatus. Because HLA typing was unavailable for some donors at each locus, only the typed subset was used in association tests. According to the authors, the approach could potentially be generalized to other disease states and immunological phenotypes. A further reported finding was that TCR beta sequences accurately predicted the HLA-A and HLA-B alleles for most subjects in the first cohort. In a later analysis, over 15,000 TCR beta sequences were associated with specific HLA alleles at a false discovery rate of 0.05. In this cohort, only TCR beta chains were sequenced, and detectable features were limited by the absence of alpha or paired-chain data. The classifier was reported to diagnose cytomegalovirus status with high specificity and sensitivity in both the original cohort and the validation cohort. The earlier analysis of approximately 590 of the donors excluded around 17 rarely observed V segments, including chromosome 9 orphons, because counts were too low. When HLA alleles, especially DR and DQ, strongly co-occurred, attributing TCR associations to individual alleles was difficult. Across donors, most TCR sequences were observed very rarely, whereas some public TCRs were present in many individuals. In a later analysis, several top co-occurrence clusters were reported to appear linked to parvovirus B19, influenza, CMV and Epstein-Barr virus.

For this clone: The clone's antigen remains unknown. No quality values exist for individual bases; no much larger clone is one base distant.

Reading from cysteine to phenylalanine, the CDR3 counts 18 amino acids. The DNA shown is the 54-base CDR3, in frame from base 1. Taken from the germline V gene, the CDR1 and CDR2 loops are SGHRS and YFSETQ. At the junction V is shortened by 4 bases and J by 1 base; bases outside the gene matches: 15. The method behind the library was the immunoSEQ multiplex PCR assay. For the multiplex PCR, a mixture combining 60 forward primers for TCR Vbeta segments and 13 reverse primers for TCR Jbeta segments was used. The CDR3 region of rearranged TCR beta genes was amplified from genomic DNA with a multiplex PCR assay. The Illumina HiSeq System was used to sequence the amplified TCR beta libraries as 87-base-pair reads. Regarding the original processing steps: Across the roughly 640 repertoires, a later analysis counted tens of millions of unique TCR beta chains, 8.5 million to 12 million of which were shared by at least two donors. Raw reads were error-corrected and collapsed into unique sequences by a nearest-neighbor algorithm in which closely related sequences were merged to remove PCR and sequencing errors. To assign V, D and J gene segments, CDR3 sequences were aligned to IMGT reference sequences. For a sequence to be retained, a match of at least six nucleotides was required to both a V gene segment and a J gene segment. A rearrangement counted as productive if the CDR3 had no stop codons and remained in frame with V and J, and every other rearrangement counted as non-productive. CDR3 was defined according to IMGT convention as the region running from the second conserved V-encoded cysteine to the conserved J-encoded phenylalanine. Sequences without an unambiguous match to a single V gene segment were excluded from the earlier analysis of about 600 of the donors. In an earlier analysis of around 600 of the donors, V segments were called functional above 56.7% productive rearrangements and were called segregating when the between-donor standard deviation exceeded 5%. A statistical classification framework was built to diagnose cytomegalovirus status from the catalog of TCR beta chain sequences. V and J gene assignment, in a later analysis, came from comparing TCR nucleotide sequences with IMGT/GENE-DB human TR gene sequences. The TCRdist pipeline was used in a later analysis to assign CDR3 sequences and most-parsimonious VDJ recombination scenarios. In a later analysis, every TCR beta chain was defined by the combination of its CDR3 amino acid sequence and its V-gene family, and reads without a unique V-gene family were dropped. As a way to deal with suspected cross-contamination and a sequencing artifact, a later analysis dropped approximately 570 nucleotide sequences that were highly shared and had low generation probability. For each public chain, a later analysis derived a clonal expansion index from normalized ranks of inferred template counts within each repertoire. Generation probabilities in a later analysis came from a VDJ recombination model fitted to out-of-frame rearrangements, and those results were checked against IGoR. In a later analysis, hypergeometric tests were used to score TCR-TCR, TCR-HLA and TCR-CMV co-occurrence, with a repertoire-size bias correction applied to TCR pairs. To estimate false discovery rates, a later analysis permuted the HLA or CMV assignments 20 times. In a later analysis, co-occurring TCRs were grouped with DBSCAN, and TCRdist sequence similarity was added when clustering was performed within HLA-allele-positive subsets. Co-occurrence clustering excluded repertoires with fewer than 30,000 or more than 120,000 public chains, plus five with anomalous nucleotide sharing. TCRdb mirrors the immuneACCESS table, restricted to in-frame sequences. Some clones are absent from its copies; in checked studies, under half trace to an unresolved V gene, and the reason for the others is unknown. V, J and clone size are taken as reported in that table, and D and trimming were inferred from the DNA itself. The sample table contains around 150,000 clones; only one count was recorded for around 84% of them. Approximately 3.1% of the sample is in the top ten clones.

The cohort comprised approximately 700 healthy bone marrow donors. At the time of sampling, all cohort members were nominally healthy, though unrecorded immune exposures were likely present. The donor was CMV seronegative and belonged to the group of around 400 seronegative cohort members. A peripheral blood sample was collected from each donor, and TCR beta sequencing was performed on peripheral blood mononuclear cells. Genomic DNA was extracted from the blood cell samples with the Qiagen DNeasy Blood Extraction Kit. This chain joins TRBV5-1 to TRBJ2-3; TRBD1 lines up with 7 middle nucleotides. The clonotype originates from a woman aged 40 to 50 in good health and CMV-seronegative. The sequencing input was PBMCs. The DNA is TGCGCCAGCAGCGCGGACAGGAAAAATATTTTCGGCACAGATACGCAGTATTTT. Its protein product is CASSADRKNIFGTDTQYF.